The clone carrying this TCR beta chain has only a few counts. Its antigen is undetermined. The sample originates from a study of glioma-infiltrating T cells. Using RNA template, CDR3s of TCR alpha and beta were amplified with iRepertoire arm-PCR. One-step reverse transcription and amplification started from approximately 100-400 ng of tissue mRNA or PBMC total RNA. MiXCR, run by TCRdb on the multiplex PCR reads, gives a single entry per CDR3 protein. The sample lists around 190,000 distinct CDR3 sequences, more than 35% seen once, with 5.2% in the top ten. Regarding the study as a whole: Only very few CDR3 sequences appeared in both tissue and blood. Gliomas, especially low-grade, showed above-expected tissue-blood divergence; non-neoplastic patients showed below.

The CDR3 sequence is 15 residues long. Unmatched junction bases numbered 6, after V lost 3 bases and J lost 2 bases. Sequenced input: glioma tissue, nonneoplastic brain tissue, or PBMCs (not recorded which). The chain recombines TRBV12-3 or TRBV12-4 with TRBJ2-5; 7 nucleotides match TRBD2. The TCR comes from a human donor with low-grade glioma or glioblastoma, undergoing nonglioma brain surgery, or in good health (not recorded which). The CDR3: CASSLLGGGQETQYF. CDR3 bases: TGTGCCAGCAGTTTGCTTGGGGGGGGGCAAGAGACCCAGTACTTC.